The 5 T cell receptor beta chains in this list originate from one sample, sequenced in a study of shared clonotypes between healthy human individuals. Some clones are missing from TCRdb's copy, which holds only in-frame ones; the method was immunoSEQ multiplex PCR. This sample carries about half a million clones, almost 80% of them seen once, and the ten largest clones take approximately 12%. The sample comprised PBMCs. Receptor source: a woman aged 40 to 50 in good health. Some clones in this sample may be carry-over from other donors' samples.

For the CDR3, the DNA is TGCGCCAGCTCCCCTAGCGGGAGTAAAAGGTACGAGCAGTACTTC. Its protein product is CASSPSGSKRYEQYF. This chain links TRBV5-1 with TRBJ2-7; 10 positions agree with TRBD2. The germline V gene encodes CDR1 SGHRS and CDR2 YFSETQ. This CDR3 is 15 amino acids long. Trimming at V came to 7 bases and at J to 4 bases, leaving 11 bases not matched to a gene.

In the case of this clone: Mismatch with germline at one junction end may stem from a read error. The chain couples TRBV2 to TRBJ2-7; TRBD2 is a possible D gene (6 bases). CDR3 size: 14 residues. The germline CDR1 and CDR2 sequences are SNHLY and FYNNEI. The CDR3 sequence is CASSEGVAAYEQYF. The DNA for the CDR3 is TGTGCCAGCAGCGAAGGTGTAGCGGCCTACGAGCAGTACTTC.

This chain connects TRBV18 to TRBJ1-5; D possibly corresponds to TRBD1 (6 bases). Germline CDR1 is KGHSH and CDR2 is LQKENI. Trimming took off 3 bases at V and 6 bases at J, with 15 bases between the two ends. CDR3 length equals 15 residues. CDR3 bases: TGTGCCAGCTCACCCGTCAACAGGGTTGGTCAGCCCCAGCATTTT. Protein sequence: CASSPVNRVGQPQHF.

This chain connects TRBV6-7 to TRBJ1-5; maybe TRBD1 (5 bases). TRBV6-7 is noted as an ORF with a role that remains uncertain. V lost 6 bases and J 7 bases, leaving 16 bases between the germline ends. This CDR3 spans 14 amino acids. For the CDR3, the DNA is TGTGCCAGCAGGGATGACAGTCCTCAACAGCCCCAGCATTTT. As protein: CASRDDSPQQPQHF.

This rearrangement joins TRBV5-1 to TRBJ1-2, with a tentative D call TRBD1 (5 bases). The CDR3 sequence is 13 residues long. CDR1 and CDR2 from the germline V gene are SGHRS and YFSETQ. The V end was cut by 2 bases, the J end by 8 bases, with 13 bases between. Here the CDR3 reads CASSFDPRGGYTF. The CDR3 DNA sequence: TGCGCCAGCAGCTTTGACCCCCGGGGGGGCTACACCTTC.